Listed here is a single T cell receptor (beta chain). As yet, its antigen is unknown. A much more abundant neighbour one base away suggests this may be a read error. The cDNA was synthesized by means of template-switch 5'RACE, which was carried out with 10-nucleotide random UMIs. TCRdb called the 5' RACE reads again in MiXCR, with one record for every CDR3 protein. The data show nearly 45,000 distinct CDR3 sequences, with roughly 21% seen just once and less than 5% held by the top ten. This specimen belongs to a study of neurological immune-mediated disorders. The study's findings and limits: The study found the most TCR clonal expansion in HTLV-1-associated myelopathy and the least in multiple sclerosis, below healthy controls.

Time point given: technical triplicate 3. The unsorted libraries originated from 2 million PBMCs that had been stored at -80 C. Sample: PBMCs. This TCR was recovered from a man aged 55-75 years with HTLV-1-associated myelopathy (HAM/TSP).

CDR3 protein: CANSFWQGPTGELFF. The CDR3 DNA follows: TGTGCCAACAGCTTCTGGCAGGGGCCCACCGGGGAGCTGTTTTTT. The chain joins TRBV7-6 to TRBJ2-2; a weak D match, TRBD1 (6 bases). Germline lookup yields CDR1 SGHVS and CDR2 FNYEAQ. The CDR3 is 15 residues long.